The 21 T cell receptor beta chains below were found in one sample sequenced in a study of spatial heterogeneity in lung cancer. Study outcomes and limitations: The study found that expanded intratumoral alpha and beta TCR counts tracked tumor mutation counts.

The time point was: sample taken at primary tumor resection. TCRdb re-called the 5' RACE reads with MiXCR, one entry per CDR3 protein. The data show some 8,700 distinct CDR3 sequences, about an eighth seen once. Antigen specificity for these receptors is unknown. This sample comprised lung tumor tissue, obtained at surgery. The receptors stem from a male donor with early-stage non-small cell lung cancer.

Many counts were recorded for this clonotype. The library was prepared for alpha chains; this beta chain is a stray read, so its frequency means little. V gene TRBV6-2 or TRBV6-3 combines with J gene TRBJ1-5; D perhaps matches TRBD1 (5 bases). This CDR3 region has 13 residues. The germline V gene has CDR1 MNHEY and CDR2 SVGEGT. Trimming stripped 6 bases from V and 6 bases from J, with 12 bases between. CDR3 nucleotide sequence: TGTGCCAGCAGCGTTCAGGGAGGTCAGCCCCAGCATTTT. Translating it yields CASSVQGGQPQHF.

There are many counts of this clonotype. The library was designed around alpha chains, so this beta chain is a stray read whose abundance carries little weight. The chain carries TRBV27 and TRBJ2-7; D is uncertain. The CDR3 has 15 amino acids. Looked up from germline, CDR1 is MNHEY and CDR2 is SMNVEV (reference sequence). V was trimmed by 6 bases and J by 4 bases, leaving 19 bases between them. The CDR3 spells CASRTGLTLGYEQYF. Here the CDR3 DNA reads TGTGCCAGCAGGACGGGCCTAACATTGGGGTACGAGCAGTACTTC.

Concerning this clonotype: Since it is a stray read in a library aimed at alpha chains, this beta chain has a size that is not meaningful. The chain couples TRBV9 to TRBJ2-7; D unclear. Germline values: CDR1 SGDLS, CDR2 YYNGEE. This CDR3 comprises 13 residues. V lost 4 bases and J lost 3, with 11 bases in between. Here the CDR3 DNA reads TGTGCCAGCAGCCTTCGACCGAACTACGAGCAGTACTTC. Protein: CASSLRPNYEQYF.

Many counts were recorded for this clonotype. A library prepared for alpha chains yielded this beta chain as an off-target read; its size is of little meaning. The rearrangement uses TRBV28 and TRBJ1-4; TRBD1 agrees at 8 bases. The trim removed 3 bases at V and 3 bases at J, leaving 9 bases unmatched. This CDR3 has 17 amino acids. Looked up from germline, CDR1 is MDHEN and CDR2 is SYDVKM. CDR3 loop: CASSFTPTGGPNEKLFF. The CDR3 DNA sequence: TGTGCCAGCAGTTTTACTCCTACAGGGGGTCCTAATGAAAAACTGTTTTTT.

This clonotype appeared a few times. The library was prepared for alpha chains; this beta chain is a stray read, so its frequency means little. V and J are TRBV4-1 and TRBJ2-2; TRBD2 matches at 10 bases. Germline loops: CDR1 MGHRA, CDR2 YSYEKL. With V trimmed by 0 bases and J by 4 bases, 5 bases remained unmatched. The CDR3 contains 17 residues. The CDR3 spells CASSQDRTSGGTGELFF. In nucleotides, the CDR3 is TGCGCCAGCAGCCAAGATCGGACTAGCGGAGGCACCGGGGAGCTGTTTTTT.

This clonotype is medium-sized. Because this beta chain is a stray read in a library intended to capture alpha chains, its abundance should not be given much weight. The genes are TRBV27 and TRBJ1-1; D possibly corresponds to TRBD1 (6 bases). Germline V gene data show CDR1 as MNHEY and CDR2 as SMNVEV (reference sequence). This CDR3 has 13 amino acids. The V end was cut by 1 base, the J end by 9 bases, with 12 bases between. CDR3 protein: CASSLWGQGQAFF. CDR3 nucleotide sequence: TGTGCCAGCAGTTTATGGGGGCAGGGGCAAGCTTTCTTT.

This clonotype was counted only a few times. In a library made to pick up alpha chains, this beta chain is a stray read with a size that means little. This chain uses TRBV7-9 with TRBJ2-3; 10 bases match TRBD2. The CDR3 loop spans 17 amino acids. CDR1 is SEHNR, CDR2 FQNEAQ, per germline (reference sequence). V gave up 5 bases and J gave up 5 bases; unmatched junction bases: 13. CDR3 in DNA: TGTGCCAGCAGCCACTCTCGGACTAGCGGTCTTGGAGATACGCAGTATTTT. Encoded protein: CASSHSRTSGLGDTQYF.

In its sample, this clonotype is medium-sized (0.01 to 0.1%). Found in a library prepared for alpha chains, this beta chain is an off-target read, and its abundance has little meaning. CDR3 sequence (DNA): TGCGCCAGCAGCCAAGATTGGGGACTAGGAGAGACCCAGTACTTC. Its protein is CASSQDWGLGETQYF. The rearrangement links TRBV4-1 to TRBJ2-5; 8 bases agree with TRBD2. This CDR3 region has 15 residues. CDR1 MGHRA and CDR2 YSYEKL come from the germline V gene. V dropped 0 bases and J dropped 4; count of bases not matched to a gene: 4.

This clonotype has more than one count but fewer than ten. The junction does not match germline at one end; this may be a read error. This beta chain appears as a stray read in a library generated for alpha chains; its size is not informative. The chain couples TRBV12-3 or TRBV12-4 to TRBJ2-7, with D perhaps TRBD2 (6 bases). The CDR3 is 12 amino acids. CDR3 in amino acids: CASSVAAYEQYF. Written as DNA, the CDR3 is TGTGCCAGCAGTGTAGCGGCCTACGAGCAGTACTTC.

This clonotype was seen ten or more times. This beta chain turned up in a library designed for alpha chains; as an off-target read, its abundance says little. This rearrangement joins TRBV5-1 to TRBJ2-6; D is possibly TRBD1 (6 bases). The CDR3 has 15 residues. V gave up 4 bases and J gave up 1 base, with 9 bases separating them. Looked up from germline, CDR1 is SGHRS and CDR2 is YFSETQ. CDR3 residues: CASSGTGSGANVLTF. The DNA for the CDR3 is TGCGCCAGCAGCGGAACAGGGTCTGGGGCCAACGTCCTGACTTTC. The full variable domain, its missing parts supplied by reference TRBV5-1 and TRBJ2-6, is KAGVTQTPRYLIKTRGQQVTLSCSPISGHRSVSWYQQTPGQGLQFLFEYFSETQRNKGNFPGRFSGRQFSNSRSEMNVSTLELGDSALYLCASSGTGSGANVLTFGAGSRLTVL.

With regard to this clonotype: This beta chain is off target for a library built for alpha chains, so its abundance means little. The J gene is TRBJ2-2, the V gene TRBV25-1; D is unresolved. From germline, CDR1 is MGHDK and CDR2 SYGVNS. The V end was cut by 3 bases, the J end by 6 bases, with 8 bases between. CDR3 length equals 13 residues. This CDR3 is CASSDLHAGELFF. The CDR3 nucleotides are TGTGCCAGCAGTGATCTCCACGCCGGGGAGCTGTTTTTT. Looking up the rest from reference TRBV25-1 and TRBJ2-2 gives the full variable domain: EADIYQTPRYLVIGTGKKITLECSQTMGHDKMYWYQQDPGMELHLIHYSYGVNSTEKGDLSSESTVSRIRTEHFPLTLESARPSHTSQYLCASSDLHAGELFFGEGSRLTVL.

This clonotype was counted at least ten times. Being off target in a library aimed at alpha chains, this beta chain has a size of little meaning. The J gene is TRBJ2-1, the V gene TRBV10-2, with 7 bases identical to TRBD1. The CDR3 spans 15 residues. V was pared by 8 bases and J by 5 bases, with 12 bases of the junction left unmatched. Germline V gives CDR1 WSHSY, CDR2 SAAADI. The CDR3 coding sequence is TGCGCCAGCCTTGGTCCGGGACAGCTAAACAATGAGCAGTTCTTC. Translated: CASLGPGQLNNEQFF.

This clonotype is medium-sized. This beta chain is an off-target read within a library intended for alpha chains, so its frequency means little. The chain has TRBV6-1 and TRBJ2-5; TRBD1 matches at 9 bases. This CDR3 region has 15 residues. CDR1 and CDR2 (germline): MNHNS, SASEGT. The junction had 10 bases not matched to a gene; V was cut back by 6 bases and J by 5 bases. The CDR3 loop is CASRAGGQGFETQYF. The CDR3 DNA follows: TGTGCCAGCAGGGCCGGGGGACAGGGTTTCGAGACCCAGTACTTC.

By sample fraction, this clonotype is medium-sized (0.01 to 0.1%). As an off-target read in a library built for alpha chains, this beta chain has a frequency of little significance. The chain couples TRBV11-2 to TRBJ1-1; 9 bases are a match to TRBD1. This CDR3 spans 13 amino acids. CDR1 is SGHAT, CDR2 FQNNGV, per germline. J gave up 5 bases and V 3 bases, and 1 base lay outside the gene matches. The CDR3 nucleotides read TGTGCCAGCAGCTTTGGACAGGGGACTGAAGCTTTCTTT. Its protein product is CASSFGQGTEAFF.

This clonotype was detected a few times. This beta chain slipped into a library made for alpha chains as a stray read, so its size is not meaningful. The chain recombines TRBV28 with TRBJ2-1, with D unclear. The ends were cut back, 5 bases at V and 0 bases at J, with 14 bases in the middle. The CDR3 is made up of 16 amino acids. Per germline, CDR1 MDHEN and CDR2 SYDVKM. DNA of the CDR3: TGTGCCAGCAGTCCCCCCGGGCTGAGCTCCTACAATGAGCAGTTCTTC. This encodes CASSPPGLSSYNEQFF.

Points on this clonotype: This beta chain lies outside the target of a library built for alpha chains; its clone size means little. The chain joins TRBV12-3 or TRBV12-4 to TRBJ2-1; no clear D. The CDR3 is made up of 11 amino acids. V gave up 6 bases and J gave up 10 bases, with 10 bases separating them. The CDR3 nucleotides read TGTGCCAGCAGCCAGTCGATGGAGCAGTTCTTC. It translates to CASSQSMEQFF.

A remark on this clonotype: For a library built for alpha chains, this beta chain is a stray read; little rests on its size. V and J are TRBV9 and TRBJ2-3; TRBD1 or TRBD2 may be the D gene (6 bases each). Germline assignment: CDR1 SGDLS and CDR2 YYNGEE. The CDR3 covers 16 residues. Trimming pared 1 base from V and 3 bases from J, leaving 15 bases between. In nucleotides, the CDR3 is TGTGCCAGCAGCGTACTGGAGGGGGTCTCGACAGATACGCAGTATTTT. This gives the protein CASSVLEGVSTDTQYF.

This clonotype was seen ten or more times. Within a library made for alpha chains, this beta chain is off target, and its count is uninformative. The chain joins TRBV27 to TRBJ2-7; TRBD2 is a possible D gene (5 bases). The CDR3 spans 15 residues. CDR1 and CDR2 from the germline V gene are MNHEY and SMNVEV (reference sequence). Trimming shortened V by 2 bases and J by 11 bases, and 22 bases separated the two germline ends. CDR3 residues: CASSLMQDGSTREYF. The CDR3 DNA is TGTGCCAGCAGTTTAATGCAGGACGGGTCTACGAGGGAGTACTTC.

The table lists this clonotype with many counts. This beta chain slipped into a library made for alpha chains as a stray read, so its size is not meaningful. CDR3 sequence: CASSKMGQGPNTGELFF. The CDR3 region has the DNA TGTGCCAGCAGTAAGATGGGACAGGGGCCCAACACCGGGGAGCTGTTTTTT. The chain recombines TRBV27 with TRBJ2-2, with 10 bases identical to TRBD1. V trimming: 5 bases; J trimming: 2 bases; junction bases outside the gene matches: 8. Germline CDR1 MNHEY, CDR2 SMNVEV (reference sequence). This CDR3 has 17 residues.

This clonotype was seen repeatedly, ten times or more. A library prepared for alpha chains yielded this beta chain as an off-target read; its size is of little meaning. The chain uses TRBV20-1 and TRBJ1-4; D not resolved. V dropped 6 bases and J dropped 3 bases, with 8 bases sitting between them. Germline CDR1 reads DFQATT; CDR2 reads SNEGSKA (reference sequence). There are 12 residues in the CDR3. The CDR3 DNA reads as TGCAGTGCAACGGACCCTAATGAAAAACTGTTTTTT. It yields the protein CSATDPNEKLFF.

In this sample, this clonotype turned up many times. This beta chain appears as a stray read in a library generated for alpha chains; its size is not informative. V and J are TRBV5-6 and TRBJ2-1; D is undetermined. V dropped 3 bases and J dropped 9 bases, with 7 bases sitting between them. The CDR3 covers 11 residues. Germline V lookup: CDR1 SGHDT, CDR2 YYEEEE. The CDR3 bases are TGTGCCAGCAGCTCAATAGGTGAGCAGTTCTTC. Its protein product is CASSSIGEQFF.